This T cell receptor beta chain was captured by sequencing in a study of control samples from healthy donors and cancer patients. Assay: immunoSEQ multiplex PCR; the TCRdb copy retains only in-frame clones and omits some. This sample yields roughly 70,000 clones, of which around 93% are seen a single time; approximately 3% belongs to the top ten. V lost 4 bases and J lost 5, with 15 bases in between. This CDR3 region has 14 residues. CDR1 and CDR2 (germline): SGHDT, YYEEEE. This clone has only one observation. The sequencing sample was made of blood. This TCR was recovered from a woman aged 25 to 39 in good health. V is TRBV5-6 and J is TRBJ1-1; the D is unclear. Written as DNA, the CDR3 is TGTGCCAGCAGCGTACCAGGAAGTTGGACTGAAGCTTTCTTT. It specifies CASSVPGSWTEAFF.